This T cell receptor (beta chain) emerged from a study of brain T cells in children with intractable seizures. Findings of the study overall: HCMV serostatus was not known, and viral specificity came from CDR3 similarity only.

Surgery cases with the highest brain T cell transcript signatures were chosen for sequencing. Concerning this clone: The target antigen is unknown.

Libraries were prepared by immunoSEQ multiplex PCR; TCRdb keeps only in-frame clonotypes and omits some of them. The table includes roughly 64,000 clones, 90% to 96% detected once. V was cut by 5 bases and J by 7 bases, with 15 bases left in between. Germline V gene sequence: CDR1 SGHAT, CDR2 FQNNGV. The CDR3 totals 15 residues. The material was peripheral blood, obtained at surgery. The chain employs TRBV11-2 and TRBJ1-6, with D possibly TRBD1 on 6 matching bases. The receptor was isolated from a boy in the first two years of life with focal cortical dysplasia and intractable seizures. CDR3: CASSKRGAPNSPLHF. The CDR3 DNA is TGTGCCAGCAGCAAACGGGGGGCCCCGAATTCACCCCTCCACTTT.